The 26 T cell receptor beta chains in this list originate from one sample, sequenced in a study of T-cell memory formation after mild COVID-19. TCRdb used MiXCR to reprocess the 5' RACE reads, holding one entry per CDR3 protein. The sample lists around 410,000 distinct CDR3 sequences, more than 20% seen once, with under 15% in the top ten. Material for sequencing was PBMCs or a T cell subset sorted from them (not recorded which). The origin of the receptors is an adult woman who had mild COVID-19 (a few samples of this study predate the infection). Cell type and time point are not known.

The J gene is TRBJ2-7, the V gene TRBV4-3, with D possibly TRBD1 on 6 matching bases. Trimming shortened V by 1 base and J by 2 bases, and 12 bases separated the two germline ends. CDR3 length: 15 residues. The germline gives CDR1 LGHNA, CDR2 YSLEER. DNA of the CDR3: TGCGCCAGCAGCCAAGGTTCAGGGGAGCCCTACGAGCAGTACTTC. Protein product: CASSQGSGEPYEQYF.

The table lists this clonotype with a few counts. The genes are TRBV12-3 or TRBV12-4 and TRBJ2-1; D remains ambiguous. V was clipped by 6 bases and J by 6 bases, with 6 bases between them. CDR3 length: 11 residues. For the CDR3, the DNA is TGTGCCAGCAGGGATAGCAATGAGCAGTTCTTC. This sequence encodes CASRDSNEQFF.

This clonotype was recorded a few times. The genes are TRBV7-9 and TRBJ1-1, with D unclear. There are 17 residues in the CDR3. The germline V gene encodes CDR1 SEHNR and CDR2 FQNEAQ (reference sequence). V lost 2 bases, J lost 3 bases, and 19 bases lay in between. CDR3 in amino acids: CASSLLRREIGDTEAFF. In DNA, the CDR3 is TGTGCCAGCAGCTTACTCCGGCGGGAGATTGGAGACACTGAAGCTTTCTTT.

In its sample, this clonotype was seen a few times. The V gene is TRBV7-2, the J gene TRBJ2-2, with D uncertain. Germline V lookup: CDR1 SGHTA, CDR2 FQGNSA. V was cut by 5 bases and J by 2 bases, with 15 bases left in between. The CDR3 consists of 16 residues. CDR3 residues: CASSRSRTANTGELFF. CDR3 coding DNA: TGTGCCAGCAGCCGCTCAAGAACAGCAAACACCGGGGAGCTGTTTTTT.

V usage is TRBV18 and J usage is TRBJ2-7, with 8 bases identical to TRBD2. With 2 bases clipped from V and 4 bases from J, the junction kept 7 bases outside the gene matches. Germline CDR1 reads KGHSH; CDR2 reads LQKENI. CDR3 size: 15 residues. The CDR3 DNA is TGTGCCAGCTCACCAACGCGGGGGGCACATTACGAGCAGTACTTC. Protein sequence: CASSPTRGAHYEQYF.

V is TRBV7-9 and J is TRBJ1-3; no reliable D call. CDR1 and CDR2 from the germline V gene are SEHNR and FQNEAQ (reference sequence). This CDR3 has 14 amino acids. The V end was cut by 4 bases, the J end by 2 bases, with 9 bases between. CDR3 nucleotide sequence: TGTGCCAGCAGCTACGGGCTTACTGGAAACACCATATATTTT. It yields the protein CASSYGLTGNTIYF. Filled out from reference TRBV7-9 and TRBJ1-3, the complete variable domain reads DTGVSQNPRHKITKRGQNVTFRCDPISEHNRLYWYRQTLGQGPEFLTYFQNEAQLEKSRLLSDRFSAERPKGSFSTLEIQRTEQGDSAMYLCASSYGLTGNTIYFGEGSWLTVV.

This chain joins TRBV6-6 and TRBJ2-2, with a possible D match to TRBD2 (5 bases). Trimming took off 6 bases at V and 5 bases at J, with 13 bases between the two ends. The germline V gene has CDR1 MNHNY and CDR2 SVGAGI (reference sequence). The CDR3 runs to 14 residues. This CDR3 reads CASSSGLITGELFF. The CDR3 DNA is TGTGCCAGCAGCTCCGGACTTATAACCGGGGAGCTGTTTTTT.

This clonotype was seen only a few times. V is TRBV7-8 and J is TRBJ2-7; D is perhaps TRBD1 (5 bases). Germline CDR1 SGHVS, CDR2 FQNEAQ. The CDR3 is made up of 13 amino acids. Trimming shortened V by 2 bases and J by 5 bases, and 10 bases separated the two germline ends. CDR3: CASSLRGRDEQYF. The CDR3 DNA follows: TGTGCCAGCAGCTTAAGGGGCAGGGACGAGCAGTACTTC.

This clonotype has only a few counts. The gene calls are TRBV4-2 and TRBJ2-7, with 11 bases fitting TRBD2. V was clipped by 1 base and J by 4 bases; unmatched bases: 9. This CDR3 has 17 amino acids. Looked up from germline, CDR1 is LGHNA and CDR2 is YNFKEQ. CDR3 DNA: TGTGCCAGCAGCCAAGTGGCAATAGCGGGGGGGACTTACGAGCAGTACTTC. It codes for CASSQVAIAGGTYEQYF.

The V and J genes are TRBV6-2 or TRBV6-3 and TRBJ2-1; perhaps D is TRBD1 or TRBD2 (5 bases each). CDR1 and CDR2 (germline): MNHEY, SVGEGT. The V gene lost 5 bases and the J gene lost 8 bases, with 16 bases spanning the gap. This CDR3 has 14 amino acids. The DNA for the CDR3 is TGTGCCAGCAGTCACAGGTGGACTGGGGATGAGCAGTTCTTC. Translated, it gives CASSHRWTGDEQFF.

In its sample, this clonotype was seen a few times. J is TRBJ1-5 and V is TRBV5-5; 7 bases fit TRBD1. The junction had 9 bases not matched to a gene; V was cut back by 4 bases and J by 2 bases. The V gene's germline CDR1 is SGHKS and CDR2 YYEKEE (reference sequence). This CDR3 spans 16 amino acids. CDR3 loop: CASSTLPGTGNQPQHF. In DNA form, the CDR3 reads TGTGCCAGCAGCACTTTACCCGGGACAGGCAATCAGCCCCAGCATTTT.

This clonotype was counted between two and nine times. The chain joins TRBV5-1 to TRBJ2-7; no firm D call. The germline CDR1 and CDR2 sequences are SGHRS and YFSETQ. This CDR3 comprises 15 residues. V lost 0 bases, J lost 3 bases, and 13 bases lay in between. This CDR3 reads CASSLASGAFYEQYF. The CDR3 nucleotides read TGCGCCAGCAGCTTGGCTTCAGGTGCTTTCTACGAGCAGTACTTC.

V and J are TRBV7-6 and TRBJ2-1; TRBD2 matches 11 bases. Trimming removed 5 bases from V and 5 bases from J; junction bases left unmatched: 11. CDR1 and CDR2 from the germline V gene are SGHVS and FNYEAQ. The CDR3 contains 17 residues. CDR3 sequence (DNA): TGTGCCAGCAGCCGACCCCCTAGCGGGGGGTTTCACAATGAGCAGTTCTTC. Its translation: CASSRPPSGGFHNEQFF.

The gene calls are TRBV12-5 and TRBJ2-1, with 9 bases lining up with TRBD2. Germline CDR1 is LGHNT and CDR2 is FRNRAP. This CDR3 contains 16 residues. Unmatched junction bases numbered 9, after V lost 3 bases and J lost 6 bases. CDR3: CASGFSVAGGVNEQFF. The CDR3 bases are TGTGCTAGTGGTTTCTCCGTGGCGGGAGGGGTCAATGAGCAGTTCTTC.

This clonotype was recorded at least ten times. CDR3 bases: TGTGCCAGCAGTTTATACGGGTCGAACACCGGGGAGCTGTTTTTT. It is translated as CASSLYGSNTGELFF. This chain connects TRBV12-3 or TRBV12-4 to TRBJ2-2; the D is unclear. V lost 2 bases and J 0 bases, leaving 7 bases between the germline ends. The CDR3 has 15 amino acids.

This clonotype was seen a few times. The V and J genes are TRBV20-1 and TRBJ2-1, with TRBD2 matching over 10 bases. V shed 4 bases, J shed 3 bases, and the junction held 9 bases outside the gene matches. The CDR3 sequence is 16 residues long. Germline V lookup: CDR1 DFQATT, CDR2 SNEGSKA (reference sequence). The CDR3 is CSATGTSEGDYNEQFF. In nucleotides, the CDR3 is TGCAGTGCTACCGGGACTAGCGAGGGGGACTACAATGAGCAGTTCTTC.

The V and J genes are TRBV12-3 or TRBV12-4 and TRBJ2-7; D remains unclear. Between the trimmed V and J ends, which lost 4 bases and 0 bases, there was a span of 7 bases. The CDR3 loop spans 13 amino acids. CDR3 sequence: CASSSQDSYEQYF. CDR3 DNA sequence: TGTGCCAGCAGTTCCCAGGACTCCTACGAGCAGTACTTC.

The rearrangement uses TRBV29-1 and TRBJ2-5; 9 nucleotides line up with TRBD2. CDR3 size: 19 residues. With 3 bases clipped from V and 1 base from J, the junction kept 18 bases outside the gene matches. Per germline, CDR1 SQVTM and CDR2 ANQGSEA. In DNA, the CDR3 is TGCAGCGTTGATGGTAGCGGGAGTTGGGGCCACAGGCCCCAAGAGACCCAGTACTTC. Its protein is CSVDGSGSWGHRPQETQYF.

The rearrangement uses TRBV5-6 and TRBJ1-2; no definite D call. V was clipped by 4 bases and J by 8 bases, with 18 bases between them. The V gene's germline CDR1 is SGHDT and CDR2 YYEEEE. The CDR3 length is 14 residues. The CDR3 DNA follows: TGTGCCAGCAGCCTGTTGGACCAAACGAGAGGCTACACCTTC. Translating it yields CASSLLDQTRGYTF.

The rearrangement links TRBV7-2 to TRBJ2-3, with 7 bases identical to TRBD2. V was clipped by 1 base and J by 5 bases; unmatched bases: 3. The CDR3 runs to 14 residues. The germline CDR1 and CDR2 sequences are SGHTA and FQGNSA. The CDR3 sequence is CASSLGGGLDTQYF. The CDR3 DNA reads TGTGCCAGCAGCTTAGGGGGAGGGTTAGATACGCAGTATTTT.

This clonotype occurred many times. V is TRBV7-9 and J is TRBJ2-2; D ambiguous. Trimming took off 3 bases at V and 4 bases at J, with 3 bases between the two ends. Germline CDR1 reads SEHNR; CDR2 reads FQNEAQ (reference sequence). This CDR3 contains 12 residues. CDR3 DNA sequence: TGTGCCAGCAGCTTGGCCACCGGGGAGCTGTTTTTT. It specifies CASSLATGELFF.

The chain uses TRBV7-9 and TRBJ2-7, with 9 bases identical to TRBD1. J gave up 9 bases and V 4 bases, and 10 bases lay outside the gene matches. Germline CDR1 and CDR2: SEHNR and FQNEAQ (reference sequence). The CDR3 length is 14 residues. CDR3 residues: CASSSGTGNVWQYF. CDR3 in DNA: TGTGCCAGCAGCTCCGGGACAGGGAACGTGTGGCAGTACTTC.

This clonotype has just a few counts. The chain recombines TRBV12-3 or TRBV12-4 with TRBJ2-5, with 7 positions matching TRBD2. This CDR3 contains 15 residues. Germline trimming cut 5 bases from V and 6 bases from J; bases unmatched to any gene: 12. The CDR3 coding sequence is TGTGCCAGCAGTCCCGGCGGGGGAGGAAGAAAGACCCAGTACTTC. Protein: CASSPGGGGRKTQYF.

The rearrangement joins TRBV11-3 to TRBJ2-7; D is perhaps TRBD1 (6 bases). V lost 3 bases and J 1 base, leaving 16 bases between the germline ends. Germline V gene data show CDR1 as SGHNT and CDR2 as YENEEA. The CDR3 is 16 residues long. CDR3 region: CASSFLRGSPSYEQYF. The CDR3, as DNA: TGTGCCAGCAGCTTTTTAAGGGGGTCTCCTTCCTACGAGCAGTACTTC. The full variable domain, with the rest looked up from reference TRBV11-3 and TRBJ2-7, is EAGVVQSPRYKIIEKKQPVAFWCNPISGHNTLYWYLQNLGQGPELLIRYENEEAVDDSQLPKDRFSAERLKGVDSTLKIQPAELGDSAVYLCASSFLRGSPSYEQYFGPGTRLTVT.

This clonotype was found a few times. The gene calls are TRBV7-8 and TRBJ2-7, with a possible D match to TRBD2 (5 bases). CDR1 is SGHVS and CDR2 is FQNEAQ in the germline V gene. This CDR3 is 13 amino acids long. V dropped 5 bases and J dropped 0 bases, with 8 bases sitting between them. Written as DNA, the CDR3 is TGTGCCAGCAGCCCAGCGGCCTCCTACGAGCAGTACTTC. Amino acids: CASSPAASYEQYF.

In DNA, the CDR3 is TGTGCCAGCGGACCTGGGACAACGAACACCGGGGAGCTGTTTTTT. Translation: CASGPGTTNTGELFF. The chain recombines TRBV12-3 or TRBV12-4 with TRBJ2-2; weak D call: TRBD1 (6 bases). V was pared by 8 bases and J by 0 bases, with 13 bases between. The CDR3 consists of 15 residues.